This TCR beta chain was found in a study of T cell repertoires in ileal Crohn's disease. Broader study findings: Clonality above 26.8% at surgery always came with endoscopic recurrence.

Before sorting, lamina propria lymphocytes were separated from surgical specimens by density gradient. Regarding this clone: The antigen remains unidentified.

The assay was immunoSEQ multiplex PCR, and TCRdb's table has in-frame clones only and misses some. This sample has some 6,200 clones, with 88% found just once. The sequencing sample was made of CD4+ T cells from ileum. The clonotype originates from an adult with Crohn's disease. Some clones in this sample may be carry-over from other donors' samples.

In DNA form, the CDR3 reads TGTGCCAGCAGTTACTCGACAGGGAACACTGAAGCTTTCTTT. Protein product: CASSYSTGNTEAFF. This chain uses TRBV6-6 with TRBJ1-1; the D gene is possibly TRBD1 (6 bases). Trimming took 0 bases from V and 1 from J, leaving 6 bases between them. This CDR3 is built from 14 residues. Germline V gene data show CDR1 as MNHNY and CDR2 as SVGAGI (reference sequence).